The clone carrying this TCR beta chain has more than one count but fewer than ten. The TCRbeta library incorporated unique molecular identifiers. TCRdb analysed the PCR reads with MiXCR anew, one entry per CDR3 protein. In the table there are about 400,000 distinct CDR3 sequences, about 20% of which are singletons. This record belongs to a study of T-cell reconstitution after alpha-beta-depleted transplantation in children. The CDR3 has 14 residues. Germline V CDR1 and CDR2: KGHDR, SFDVKD. Trimming left V 1 base short and J 4 bases short, with 7 bases between. The sample consisted of PBMCs from the stem cell graft donor, taken from the stem cell graft. This TCR derives from a human donor who donated a stem cell graft to a child with acute myeloid leukemia. V and J are TRBV24-1 and TRBJ2-1, with D unresolved. CDR3 sequence (DNA): TGTGCCACCAGTGATTTAGGGATATACAATGAGCAGTTCTTC. Protein sequence: CATSDLGIYNEQFF.